This T cell receptor beta chain was captured by sequencing in a study of cytomegalovirus exposure and HLA in healthy donors. This clone was detected once. This CDR3 is 15 amino acids long. V was clipped by 6 bases and J by 9 bases, with 18 bases between them. CDR1 is MNHEY, CDR2 SMNVEV, per germline (reference sequence). Primers included in the PCR were 60 Vbeta and 13 Jbeta primers. Produced via immunoSEQ multiplex PCR; TCRdb's table is partial and in-frame only. The data contain around 150,000 clones, less than 85% of them singletons. This TCR derives from a man aged 40-55 years in good health and CMV-seropositive. The sequencing input was PBMCs. The rearrangement joins TRBV27 to TRBJ1-6; maybe TRBD1 (6 bases). The CDR3 protein is CASRARRTDLSPLHF. CDR3 nucleotide sequence: TGTGCCAGCAGAGCGAGACGGACAGATCTTTCACCCCTCCACTTT.